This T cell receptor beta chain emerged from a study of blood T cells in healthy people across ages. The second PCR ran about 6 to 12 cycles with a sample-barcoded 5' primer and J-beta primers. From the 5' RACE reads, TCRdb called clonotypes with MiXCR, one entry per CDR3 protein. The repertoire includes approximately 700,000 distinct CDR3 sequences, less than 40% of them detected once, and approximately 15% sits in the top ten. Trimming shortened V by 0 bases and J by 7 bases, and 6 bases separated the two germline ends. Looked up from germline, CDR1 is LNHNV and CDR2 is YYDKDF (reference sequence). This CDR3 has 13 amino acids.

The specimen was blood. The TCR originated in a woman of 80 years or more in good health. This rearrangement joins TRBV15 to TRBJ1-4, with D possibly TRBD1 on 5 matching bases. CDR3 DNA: TGTGCCACCAGCAGAGACAGGGTTGAAAAACTGTTTTTT. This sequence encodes CATSRDRVEKLFF. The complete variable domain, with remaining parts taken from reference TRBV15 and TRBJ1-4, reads DAMVIQNPRYQVTQFGKPVTLSCSQTLNHNVMYWYQQKSSQAPKLLFHYYDKDFNNEADTPDNFQSRRPNTSFCFLDIRSPGLGDTAMYLCATSRDRVEKLFFGSGTQLSVL.